The present entry profiles one T cell receptor beta chain with its context. The antigen remains undetermined. These data belong to a study of cytomegalovirus exposure and HLA in healthy donors. Trimming pared 6 bases from V and 4 bases from J, leaving 12 bases between. Germline V gene sequence: CDR1 MNHEY, CDR2 SVGAGI. The CDR3 runs to 13 residues. Study results and limitations: In a later analysis, V- and J-gene trimming of beta chains associated with a DCLRE1C missense variant, replicated independently.

The study ran its PCR with 60 Vbeta and 13 Jbeta primers. The method was immunoSEQ multiplex PCR; TCRdb's version includes in-frame clones alone and lacks a portion of them. The table records 95,000 to 110,000 clones, around two thirds of them present only once. V usage is TRBV6-5 and J usage is TRBJ1-2; TRBD1 might be the D (6 bases). The sequencing sample was made of PBMCs. The TCR comes from a woman aged 35 to 49 in good health and CMV-seropositive. The CDR3 bases are TGTGCCAGCAGCCCCGGACAGTTCTATGGCTACACCTTC. It codes for CASSPGQFYGYTF.